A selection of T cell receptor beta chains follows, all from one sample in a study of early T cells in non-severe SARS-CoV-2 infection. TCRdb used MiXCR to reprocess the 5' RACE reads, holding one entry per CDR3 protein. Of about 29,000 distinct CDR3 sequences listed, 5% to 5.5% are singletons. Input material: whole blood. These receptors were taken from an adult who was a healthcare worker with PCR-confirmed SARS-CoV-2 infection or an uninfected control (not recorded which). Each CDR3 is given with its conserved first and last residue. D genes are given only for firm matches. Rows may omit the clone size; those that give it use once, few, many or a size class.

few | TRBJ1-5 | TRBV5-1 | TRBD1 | TGCGCCAGCAGCCCCCAGGGGGCCTTCAATCAGCCCCAGCATTTT | CASSPQGAFNQPQHF
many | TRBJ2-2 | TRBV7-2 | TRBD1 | TGTGCCAGCAGCTCGCGGACAGGGCAGGCCGGGGAGCTGTTTTTT | CASSSRTGQAGELFF
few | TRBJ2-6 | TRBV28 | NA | TGTGCCAGCAGTTTATACGGTCTTCCCTCTGGGGCCAACGTCCTGACTTTC | CASSLYGLPSGANVLTF
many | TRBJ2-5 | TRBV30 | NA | TGTGCCTGGAGCTCGGGCCCCCAAGAGACCCAGTACTTC | CAWSSGPQETQYF
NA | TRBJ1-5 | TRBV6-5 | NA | TGTGCCAGCAGTCCTGTACCCGGGGGTAGCAATCAGCCCCAGCATTTT | CASSPVPGGSNQPQHF
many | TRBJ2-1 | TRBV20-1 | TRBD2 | TGCAGTGCTAGACCTACTATAGCGGGAGCCTACAATGAGCAGTTCTTC | CSARPTIAGAYNEQFF
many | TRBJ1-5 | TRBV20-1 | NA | TGCAGTGCTAGAACTGTACAGGCGAATCAGCCCCAGCATTTT | CSARTVQANQPQHF
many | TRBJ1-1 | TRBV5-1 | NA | TGCGCCAGCAGTAGGGACAATCAGGAGGGCACTGAAGCTTTCTTT | CASSRDNQEGTEAFF
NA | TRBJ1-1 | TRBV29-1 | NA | TGCAGCGTTGAGGTTCAAGTGAACACTGAAGCTTTCTTT | CSVEVQVNTEAFF
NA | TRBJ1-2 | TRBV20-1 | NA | TGCAGTGCTAGAGATTGGAGGCAGGCTAACTATGGCTACACCTTC | CSARDWRQANYGYTF
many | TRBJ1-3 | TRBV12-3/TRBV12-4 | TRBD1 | TGTGCCAGCAGTTTGTGGACAGGGATCGGAAACACCATATATTTT | CASSLWTGIGNTIYF
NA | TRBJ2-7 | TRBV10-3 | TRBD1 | TGTGCCATCAGTGAGTCATGGACAGGGGCCTACGAGCAGTACTTC | CAISESWTGAYEQYF
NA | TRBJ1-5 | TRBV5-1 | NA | TGCGCCAGCAGCTTCGGGGACGGCGGCAATCAGCCCCAGCATTTT | CASSFGDGGNQPQHF
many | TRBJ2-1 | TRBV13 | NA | TGTGCCAGCAGCTTAGGTCGGGGTACCTCCTACAATGAGCAGTTCTTC | CASSLGRGTSYNEQFF
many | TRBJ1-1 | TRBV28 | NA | TGTGCCAGCAAGGGGACCACTGAAGCTTTCTTT | CASKGTTEAFF
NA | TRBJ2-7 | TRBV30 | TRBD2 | TGTGCCTGGAGTGTCCGGGGGGAAGGATACGAGCAGTACTTC | CAWSVRGEGYEQYF
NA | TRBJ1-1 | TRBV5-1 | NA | TGCGCCAGCAGGGTAACGAACACTGAAGCTTTCTTT | CASRVTNTEAFF
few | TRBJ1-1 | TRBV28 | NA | TGTGCCAGCAGTTTAAGTTGGGTTATGAACACTGAAGCTTTCTTT | CASSLSWVMNTEAFF
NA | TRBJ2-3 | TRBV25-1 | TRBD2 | TGTGCCAGCAGCTCCGGACTAGCGAGCACAGATACGCAGTATTTT | CASSSGLASTDTQYF
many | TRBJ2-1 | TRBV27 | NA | TGTGCCAGTCGAAGGGGTTCCTCCTACAATGAGCAGTTCTTC | CASRRGSSYNEQFF
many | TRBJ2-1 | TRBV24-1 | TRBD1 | TGTGCCACCAGTGACCCGACAGGGGTAGTTGGTGAGCAGTTCTTC | CATSDPTGVVGEQFF
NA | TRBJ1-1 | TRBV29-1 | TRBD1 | TGCAGCGCGGGGGGACAGGTAAACACTGAAGCTTTCTTT | CSAGGQVNTEAFF
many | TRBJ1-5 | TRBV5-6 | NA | TGTGCCAGCAGCTTGTCTGGCGCCGAGCGCAATCAGCCCCAGCATTTT | CASSLSGAERNQPQHF